The sequence of this TCR beta chain was determined in a study of early T cells in non-severe SARS-CoV-2 infection. Across the whole study: Bulk RNA taken from unsorted whole blood was sequenced, leaving chains unpaired.

Unmatched junction bases numbered 8, after V lost 4 bases and J lost 5 bases. This CDR3 is built from 15 residues. The TCR library protocol was used to attach unique molecular identifiers. These identifiers were attached to individual cDNA molecules. TCRdb reprocessed the 5' RACE reads via MiXCR and lists one record per CDR3 protein. The repertoire holds about 80,000 distinct CDR3 sequences, with 10% to 15% as singletons. With respect to this clonotype: Its antigen is unidentified.

Study conclusions and caveats: Matching with VDJdb favored anti-spike CD8 responses (missing private and CD4 specificities).

Input material: whole blood. The sequence came from an adult who was a healthcare worker with PCR-confirmed SARS-CoV-2 infection or an uninfected control (not recorded which). This chain links TRBV12-3 or TRBV12-4 with TRBJ2-7; 10 nucleotides match TRBD1. CDR3 coding DNA: TGTGCCAGCAGTTCGCGACAGGGGGCGACGGACGAGCAGTACTTC. Protein: CASSSRQGATDEQYF.